This TCR beta chain was captured by sequencing in a study of cytomegalovirus exposure and HLA in healthy donors. It was with 60 Vbeta and 13 Jbeta primers that the PCR ran. Profiled with immunoSEQ multiplex PCR; TCRdb holds only in-frame clones, not every one. The listing records 150,000 to 200,000 clones. The sample consisted of PBMCs. This clonotype was sampled from a man aged 30 to 39 in good health and CMV-seronegative.

The CDR3 DNA follows: TGTGCCAGCAGCGACCGACAGGGGGCGGGCACCGGGGAGCTGTTTTTT. Encoded protein: CASSDRQGAGTGELFF. The rearrangement links TRBV7-2 to TRBJ2-2; 10 nucleotides line up with TRBD1. The CDR3 extends over 16 amino acids. CDR1 and CDR2 from the germline V gene are SGHTA and FQGNSA. V lost 5 bases, J lost 4 bases, and 7 bases stayed unmatched. Drawing the rest from reference TRBV7-2 and TRBJ2-2, the complete variable domain is GAGVSQSPSNKVTEKGKDVELRCDPISGHTALYWYRQSLGQGLEFLIYFQGNSAPDKSGLPSDRFSAERTGGSVSTLTIQRTQQEDSAVYLCASSDRQGAGTGELFFGEGSRLTVL.